This TCR beta chain was documented in a study of technical replicates of blood from several donors. Generated by immunoSEQ multiplex PCR, the TCRdb table keeps only in-frame clones and is missing some. In the table there are tens of thousands of clones, 98% of which are singletons. Material for sequencing was T cells isolated from PBMCs. The clonotype was recovered from a human donor in good health.

The CDR3: CASSERGALGTDTQYF. CDR3 bases: TGCGCCAGCAGTGAGCGGGGGGCGTTGGGGACAGATACGCAGTATTTT. The V call is TRBV10-1, the J call TRBJ2-3; a possible D gene is TRBD2 (7 bases). Germline CDR1 and CDR2: WNHNN and SYGVQD (reference sequence). V dropped 2 bases and J dropped 3 bases, with 15 bases sitting between them. The CDR3 runs to 16 residues.